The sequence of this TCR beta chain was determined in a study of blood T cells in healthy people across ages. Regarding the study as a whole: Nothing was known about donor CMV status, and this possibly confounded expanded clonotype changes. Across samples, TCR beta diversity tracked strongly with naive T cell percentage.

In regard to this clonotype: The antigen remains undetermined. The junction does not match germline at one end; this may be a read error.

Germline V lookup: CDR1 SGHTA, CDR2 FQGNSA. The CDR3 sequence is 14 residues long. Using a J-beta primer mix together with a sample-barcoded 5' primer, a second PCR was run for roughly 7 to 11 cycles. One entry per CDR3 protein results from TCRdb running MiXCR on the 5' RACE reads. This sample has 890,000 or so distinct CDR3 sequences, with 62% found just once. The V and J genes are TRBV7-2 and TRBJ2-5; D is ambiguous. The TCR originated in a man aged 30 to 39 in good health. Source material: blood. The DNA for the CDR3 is TGTGCCTGCAGCTTAGCACGAGGTGTAGAGACCCAGTACTTC. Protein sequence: CACSLARGVETQYF.